A single sample gave rise to the 5 T cell receptor beta chains below, sequenced in a study of cytomegalovirus exposure and HLA in healthy donors. With 60 Vbeta and 13 Jbeta primers, the PCR was carried out. TCRdb's copy holds only in-frame clones and misses some; the assay was immunoSEQ multiplex PCR. The data hold about 180,000 clones, with around 80% observed a single time. Sequencing was performed on PBMCs. All receptors come from a boy between 2 and 10 years old in good health and CMV-seronegative.

This chain uses TRBV5-1 with TRBJ1-2, with D unclear. Germline CDR1 is SGHRS and CDR2 is YFSETQ. The CDR3 is made up of 12 amino acids. The V end was cut by 6 bases, the J end by 0 bases, with 6 bases between. CDR3 sequence reads: CASIDTNYGYTF. CDR3 coding DNA: TGCGCCAGCATAGACACTAACTATGGCTACACCTTC.

This chain connects TRBV4-3 to TRBJ2-2, with 10 nucleotides matching TRBD2. Germline trimming cut 0 bases from V and 7 bases from J; bases unmatched to any gene: 11. The CDR3 loop spans 18 amino acids. The germline V gene has CDR1 LGHNA and CDR2 YSLEER. The CDR3 DNA reads as TGCGCCAGCAGCCAAGATGGAGCTAGCGGGAGATGGGTCGGGGAGCTGTTTTTT. Translating it yields CASSQDGASGRWVGELFF.

The chain employs TRBV5-6 and TRBJ1-1; D uncertain. Trimming removed 1 base at V and 0 bases at J, with 10 bases between. CDR1 SGHDT and CDR2 YYEEEE come from the germline V gene. The CDR3 loop spans 15 amino acids. CDR3 protein: CASSLNPGLNTEAFF. Here the CDR3 DNA reads TGTGCCAGCAGCTTGAACCCCGGGTTGAACACTGAAGCTTTCTTT.

The rearrangement uses TRBV6-1 and TRBJ1-5, with 9 bases aligning to TRBD1. Germline values: CDR1 MNHNS, CDR2 SASEGT. The CDR3 covers 17 residues. V was clipped by 2 bases and J by 1 base; unmatched bases: 6. This CDR3 is CASSEPDRGESNQPQHF. CDR3 coding DNA: TGTGCCAGCAGTGAACCGGACAGGGGCGAGAGCAATCAGCCCCAGCATTTT.

The V and J genes are TRBV5-1 and TRBJ2-3; D might be TRBD2 (5 bases). V was trimmed by 4 bases and J by 2 bases, leaving 20 bases between them. The CDR3 consists of 17 residues. Germline CDR1 reads SGHRS; CDR2 reads YFSETQ. For the CDR3, the DNA is TGCGCCAGCAGCCCCACCCACGGGGTAGCGATCACAGATACGCAGTATTTT. Encoded protein: CASSPTHGVAITDTQYF.